What follows are 26 T cell receptor beta chains derived from one specimen sequenced in a study of blood T cell repertoires in COVID-19. Repertoires were generated with immunoSEQ multiplex PCR, while TCRdb's copy carries only in-frame clones and drops some. The table lists some 76,000 clones, around 87% of them singletons. Sequenced sample: peripheral blood. These TCRs come from a young woman with acute or convalescent COVID-19.

The J gene is TRBJ1-6, the V gene TRBV24-1; TRBD1 agrees at 7 bases. J lost 4 bases, V lost 1 base, and 3 bases had no gene match. This CDR3 has 16 residues. Looked up from germline, CDR1 is KGHDR and CDR2 is SFDVKD. The CDR3 loop is CATSDLGTDYNSPLHF. In DNA, the CDR3 is TGTGCCACCAGTGATTTAGGGACAGATTATAATTCACCCCTCCACTTT.

V usage is TRBV14 and J usage is TRBJ2-1; 13 bases are shared with TRBD2. V dropped 4 bases and J dropped 12; count of bases not matched to a gene: 6. This CDR3 comprises 14 residues. The V gene's germline CDR1 is SGHDN and CDR2 FVKESK. The CDR3 loop reads CASSPRTSGGAQFF. In nucleotides, the CDR3 is TGTGCCAGCAGCCCCCGGACTAGCGGGGGAGCGCAGTTCTTC.

The rearrangement uses TRBV30 and TRBJ1-2; 8 bases line up with TRBD1. CDR3 size: 13 residues. The junction had 9 bases not matched to a gene; V was cut back by 7 bases and J by 5 bases. The germline V gene encodes CDR1 GTSNPN and CDR2 SVGIG (reference sequence). The DNA of the CDR3 is TGTGCCTCAACCCGGGACAGGAGTTATGGCTACACCTTC. Amino acids: CASTRDRSYGYTF.

This chain uses TRBV5-6 with TRBJ1-5, with D possibly being TRBD1 (6 bases). Germline V gene sequence: CDR1 SGHDT, CDR2 YYEEEE. Trimming pared 4 bases from V and 2 bases from J, leaving 19 bases between. The CDR3 runs 17 residues. Written as DNA, the CDR3 is TGTGCCAGCAGCAAGGGGGGGCAGGGGAAGGGCAATCAGCCCCAGCATTTT. Residues: CASSKGGQGKGNQPQHF.

This chain uses TRBV19 with TRBJ2-5; tentative D call: TRBD1 (6 bases). The CDR3 has 10 amino acids. Germline V gene sequence: CDR1 LNHDA, CDR2 SQIVND (reference sequence). V lost 7 bases to trimming and J lost 14 bases, with 14 bases between them. CDR3 in DNA: TGTGCCAGTACACTCGTGGGACACTACTTC. It encodes CASTLVGHYF.

The chain employs TRBV7-8 and TRBJ1-5; no firm D call. The CDR3 extends over 16 amino acids. V dropped 2 bases and J dropped 8 bases, with 19 bases sitting between them. Germline CDR1 and CDR2: SGHVS and FQNEAQ. CDR3 DNA sequence: TGTGCCAGCAGCTTACTCGACGGGTCGGGGTTGGAGCCCCAGCATTTT. This sequence encodes CASSLLDGSGLEPQHF.

This chain joins TRBV11-2 and TRBJ2-7; D call uncertain. Germline V gives CDR1 SGHAT, CDR2 FQNNGV. The CDR3 length is 13 residues. Trimming pared 1 base from V and 2 bases from J, leaving 6 bases between. CDR3 protein: CASSLGPTYEQYF. CDR3 nucleotide sequence: TGTGCCAGCAGCTTAGGGCCCACCTACGAGCAGTACTTC.

This clone was recorded once. The rearrangement links TRBV25-1 to TRBJ1-2; 8 nucleotides agree with TRBD1. Germline V lookup: CDR1 MGHDK, CDR2 SYGVNS. The ends lost 6 bases at V and 6 bases at J; junction bases unmatched: 18. CDR3 size: 17 residues. The DNA for the CDR3 is TGTGCCAGCAGACTCCCTTCATGGGGACAGGAAGAAGATGGCTACACCTTC. Protein product: CASRLPSWGQEEDGYTF.

CDR3 sequence: CASSQDLLNTEAFF. CDR3 DNA: TGTGCCAGCAGCCAAGACCTTTTGAACACTGAAGCTTTCTTT. This rearrangement joins TRBV3-1 (or the pseudogene TRBV3-2) to TRBJ1-1; D gene unclear. This CDR3 has 14 amino acids. Germline-derived CDR1 and CDR2 are LGHDT and YNNKEL (reference sequence). V lost 0 bases to trimming and J lost 0 bases, with 5 bases between them.

V usage is TRBV3-1 (or the pseudogene TRBV3-2) and J usage is TRBJ2-7, with D possibly TRBD1 on 5 matching bases. Germline CDR1 LGHDT, CDR2 YNNKEL (reference sequence). Trimming removed 2 bases at V and 9 bases at J, with 14 bases between. The CDR3 consists of 13 residues. CDR3 in amino acids: CASSQFEQDPQYF. Written as DNA, the CDR3 is TGTGCCAGCAGCCAATTCGAACAGGATCCGCAGTACTTC.

The V gene is TRBV3-1 (or the pseudogene TRBV3-2), the J gene TRBJ1-1; tentatively, D is TRBD1 (5 bases). V was pared by 0 bases and J by 12 bases, with 17 bases between. Germline V gene lookup returns CDR1 LGHDT and CDR2 YNNKEL (reference sequence). There are 14 residues in the CDR3. The CDR3 sequence is CASSQDGATTTPFF. The CDR3 nucleotides are TGTGCCAGCAGCCAAGATGGGGCTACCACGACGCCTTTCTTT.

This rearrangement joins TRBV5-6 to TRBJ2-7; a weak D match, TRBD2 (6 bases). Germline V gene lookup returns CDR1 SGHDT and CDR2 YYEEEE. The CDR3 sequence is 15 residues long. The germline V and J ends were trimmed by 4 bases and 5 bases, with 19 bases remaining between them. DNA for the CDR3: TGTGCCAGCAGCCCATACCCCGGAGGGAACCACGAGCAGTACTTC. Translating gives CASSPYPGGNHEQYF.

The J gene is TRBJ2-1, the V gene TRBV7-9; maybe TRBD2 (5 bases). Germline-derived CDR1 and CDR2 are SEHNR and FQNEAQ (reference sequence). V was pared by 1 base and J by 3 bases, with 19 bases between. CDR3 length equals 18 residues. The CDR3 region is CASSLVRSIGLRYNEQFF. The CDR3 coding sequence is TGTGCCAGCAGCTTAGTGAGGTCGATCGGACTCCGCTACAATGAGCAGTTCTTC.

The chain joins TRBV6-5 to TRBJ1-5; 7 nucleotides match TRBD1. Germline V gene data show CDR1 as MNHEY and CDR2 as SVGAGI. This CDR3 has 13 residues. The V gene end was trimmed by 6 bases and the J gene end by 4 bases; junction bases not matched to a gene: 3. CDR3 amino acids: CASRGGVNQPQHF. DNA of the CDR3: TGTGCCAGCAGAGGGGGCGTTAATCAGCCCCAGCATTTT.

The chain couples TRBV28 to TRBJ1-5; D not certain. CDR3 length: 15 amino acids. Germline V gives CDR1 MDHEN, CDR2 SYDVKM. Between the trimmed V and J ends, which lost 5 bases and 9 bases, there was a span of 20 bases. DNA for the CDR3: TGTGCCAGCAGTCTAGAAGAAGAACCTCCGCCGCCCCAGCATTTT. Amino acid sequence: CASSLEEEPPPPQHF.

The chain has TRBV9 and TRBJ2-3, with a tentative D call TRBD1 (8 bases). Deletions cut 3 bases from V and 5 bases from J, with 13 bases between. The CDR3 has 14 residues. Germline V lookup: CDR1 SGDLS, CDR2 YYNGEE. As DNA, the CDR3 is TGTGCCAGCAGCGGGACAGGGAGGGTAGATACGCAGTATTTT. Its translation: CASSGTGRVDTQYF.

The chain joins TRBV5-6 to TRBJ2-3, with TRBD2 matching over 7 bases. V dropped 2 bases and J dropped 4; count of bases not matched to a gene: 7. In germline, CDR1 is SGHDT, CDR2 YYEEEE. The CDR3 loop spans 15 amino acids. The CDR3 sequence: CASSLGSGKADTQYF. The CDR3 nucleotides are TGTGCCAGCAGCTTAGGGAGCGGGAAGGCAGATACGCAGTATTTT.

The rearrangement joins TRBV2 to TRBJ1-3; 9 bases are shared with TRBD1. There are 17 residues in the CDR3. The J segment lost 4 bases and the V segment lost 6 bases, leaving 13 bases of the junction unmatched. Germline V gives CDR1 SNHLY, CDR2 FYNNEI. CDR3 nucleotide sequence: TGTGCCAGCAGCGAGTCCCGGGACAGGGTGTCCGGAAACACCATATATTTT. This encodes CASSESRDRVSGNTIYF.

This chain joins TRBV4-3 and TRBJ2-3; 9 positions agree with TRBD2. There are 18 residues in the CDR3. Germline V gene data show CDR1 as LGHNA and CDR2 as YSLEER. Trimming at V came to 3 bases and at J to 2 bases, leaving 12 bases not matched to a gene. As DNA, the CDR3 is TGCGCCAGCAGCCACACCTCGGCTAGCGGGACTACCACAGATACGCAGTATTTT. Protein product: CASSHTSASGTTTDTQYF.

This sequence joins TRBV5-1 and TRBJ2-7, with 8 bases matching TRBD1. Looked up from germline, CDR1 is SGHRS and CDR2 is YFSETQ. The CDR3 runs to 14 residues. Trimming at V came to 4 bases and at J to 6 bases, leaving 9 bases not matched to a gene. In DNA, the CDR3 is TGCGCCAGCAGCCCACAGACAGGGGAAGGCGAGCAGTACTTC. It codes for CASSPQTGEGEQYF. The entire variable domain, with the rest obtained from reference TRBV5-1 and TRBJ2-7, is as follows: KAGVTQTPRYLIKTRGQQVTLSCSPISGHRSVSWYQQTPGQGLQFLFEYFSETQRNKGNFPGRFSGRQFSNSRSEMNVSTLELGDSALYLCASSPQTGEGEQYFGPGTRLTVT.

The rearrangement uses TRBV6-2 or TRBV6-3 and TRBJ1-5; D gene unclear. The CDR3 covers 14 residues. Trimming removed 0 bases at V and 6 bases at J, with 9 bases between. Germline V gene sequence: CDR1 MNHEY, CDR2 SVGEGT. CDR3 DNA: TGTGCCAGCAGTTACTCGAATAGTATTCAGCCCCAGCATTTT. Translated, it gives CASSYSNSIQPQHF.

This chain links TRBV19 with TRBJ1-1, with 7 positions matching TRBD1. The CDR3 contains 14 residues. The germline CDR1 and CDR2 sequences are LNHDA and SQIVND (reference sequence). The J segment lost 4 bases and the V segment lost 6 bases, leaving 8 bases of the junction unmatched. The CDR3, as DNA: TGTGCCAGTAGCACAACAGGGGAATTCACTGAAGCTTTCTTT. Residues: CASSTTGEFTEAFF.

This clone occurred a few times. The CDR3 spells CAINRGLNTEAFF. DNA of the CDR3: TGTGCCATCAACAGGGGGCTGAACACTGAAGCTTTCTTT. The chain carries TRBV10-3 and TRBJ1-1, with 9 bases aligning to TRBD1. This CDR3 has 13 amino acids. CDR1 is ENHRY, CDR2 SYGVKD, per germline. After removal of 7 bases from V and 0 bases from J, the junction contained 0 bases not matched to a gene.

The J gene is TRBJ2-1, the V gene TRBV6-2 or TRBV6-3, with 8 positions matching TRBD2. J lost 2 bases, V lost 5 bases, and 8 bases had no gene match. The CDR3 has 16 amino acids. Germline V gives CDR1 MNHEY, CDR2 SVGEGT. CDR3 bases: TGTGCCAGCAGTCTCTTAGCGGGGATAGCCTACAATGAGCAGTTCTTC. Translating it yields CASSLLAGIAYNEQFF.

This chain joins TRBV6-1 and TRBJ1-2; D remains unclear. CDR3 length: 13 residues. Trimming took off 2 bases at V and 2 bases at J, with 6 bases between the two ends. Per the germline V gene, CDR1 is MNHNS and CDR2 is SASEGT. The CDR3 DNA reads as TGTGCCAGCAGTGAAAACATAAACTATGGCTACACCTTC. Translating it yields CASSENINYGYTF.

The chain combines TRBV5-6 with TRBJ1-2, with D perhaps matching TRBD1 (6 bases). Per the germline V gene, CDR1 is SGHDT and CDR2 is YYEEEE. V lost 0 bases and J lost 5, with 14 bases in between. This CDR3 contains 15 residues. The CDR3 DNA sequence: TGTGCCAGCAGCTTGGTTAGGCAGGGGCGGTATGGCTACACCTTC. The encoded protein is CASSLVRQGRYGYTF.